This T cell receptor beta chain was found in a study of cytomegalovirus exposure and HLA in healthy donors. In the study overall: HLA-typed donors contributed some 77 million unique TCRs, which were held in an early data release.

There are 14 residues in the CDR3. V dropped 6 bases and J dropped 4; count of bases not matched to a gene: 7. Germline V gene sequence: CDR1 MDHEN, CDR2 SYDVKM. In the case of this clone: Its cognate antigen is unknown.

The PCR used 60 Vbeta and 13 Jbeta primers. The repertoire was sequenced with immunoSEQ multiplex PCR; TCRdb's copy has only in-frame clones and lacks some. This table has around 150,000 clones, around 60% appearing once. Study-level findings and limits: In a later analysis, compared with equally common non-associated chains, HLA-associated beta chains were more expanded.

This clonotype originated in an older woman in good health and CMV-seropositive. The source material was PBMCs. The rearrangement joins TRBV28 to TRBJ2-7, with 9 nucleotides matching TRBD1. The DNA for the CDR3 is TGTGCCAGCAGGACAGGGGGTGTTTGGTACGAGCAGTACTTC. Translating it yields CASRTGGVWYEQYF.